This TCR beta chain was found in a study of tumor-infiltrating lymphocytes in primary liver carcinoma (dated by TCRdb to 2017 to 2019). Regarding the study in general: Surgical resection was performed in China between late 2015 and early 2016 on about 5 patients with histopathologically diagnosed primary liver carcinoma. TCRbeta repertoire sequencing, expression microarrays and whole-exome sequencing were combined in the study across five regions of each liver tumor, with adjacent normal tissue and blood also included. The tumors of the five patients were staged as T1-T3 N0M0, with maximum diameters ranging from roughly 4.2 to 10 cm. A total of about 35 specimens from 5 patients, comprising some 25 tumor regions, 5 adjacent noncancerous liver tissues and 5 peripheral blood samples, were covered by TCRbeta repertoire sequencing. Reproducibility between technical replicate repertoires was high, with correlation coefficients above 0.95 and mean shared-clone rates about 0.9. Roughly 3.5 to 8 million productive TCRbeta reads were obtained per sample, and no significant difference in read depth was found between tissue types. Of the five patients, three men and two women aged 30 to 69 years, four had hepatocellular carcinoma and one had combined HCC and intrahepatic cholangiocarcinoma. Results and caveats for the whole study, not just this receptor: Compared with blood, tumors had a significantly larger share of the repertoire taken up by the top 250 clones (p = 0.039). Only the TCR beta chain was sequenced, so true repertoire diversity is likely underestimated because unpaired alpha chains were not captured. Consistent with antigen-driven expansion, pairs of tumor regions showed higher repertoire overlap (mean roughly 36%) than either tumor-adjacent pairs (about 17%) or tumor-blood pairs (approximately 15%). With just a handful of patients in the study, the authors point out that the findings should be validated in a larger study. Comparison of CD4+ and CD8+ T cell repertoires was precluded by the use of bulk unsorted samples.

TCRbeta-specific cDNA was reverse-transcribed from 500 ng total RNA using a constant-region primer and ProtoScript II reverse transcriptase. TCRbeta libraries were built with three nested multiplex PCR rounds, a slightly modified ARM-PCR procedure. Multiplex TRBV1-TRBV30 forward primers and a Cbeta reverse primer were used in the first two PCR rounds, each of which was run for 9 to 11 cycles. Sample barcodes and Illumina adapters were added in a final 25-cycle PCR using Deep VentR polymerase. Before sequencing, amplicons between 200 and 500 bp were purified from gel using a QIAquick gel extraction kit. An Illumina HiSeq 2500 was used to sequence the TCRbeta amplicons with 250-bp paired-end reads. In the source study's methods: Quality trimming of reads was performed with Trimmomatic v0.33, and paired reads were merged with FLASH v1.2.11 so that full CDR3 sequences could be recovered. V, D and J germline segments were assigned to the rearranged TCRbeta sequences by MiGEC v1.2.1b. VDJtools v1.0.0 computed clonotype statistics and Shannon-Wiener diversity indices. Except for diversity analysis, only the 250 most abundant clonotypes of each sample were used in subsequent analyses to reduce sampling bias. TCRdb reran the public reads through fastp at Q25 and MiXCR, keeping productive beta chains. Entries are consolidated by CDR3 protein sequence, retaining the most common genes and DNA. TCRdb, not the authors, supplied the V and J calls. The sample yields 190,000 or so distinct CDR3 sequences; 65% were counted once. The ten biggest clones cover roughly 6.4% of the sample.

Blood RNA was extracted from unsorted whole blood with TRIzol reagent; germline DNA came from the DNeasy Blood & Tissue kit. At the time of sampling, the patients were treatment-naive and had chronic HBV infection. Before surgery, 3 to 4.5 milliliters of peripheral blood were collected into K2EDTA tubes. CDR1 and CDR2 are read off the germline V gene as SGHVS and FQNEAQ. Measured from the cysteine to the phenylalanine, the CDR3 is 14 residues long. The CDR3 DNA has 42 bases and is translated from base 1. Trimming takes 2 bases from V and 7 bases from J, and the germline ends sit 14 bases apart. This clonotype was observed a handful of times. Its antigen remains unidentified. No base qualities exist here, and no much larger clone lies one base off it.

The sequence links TRBV7-8 to TRBJ1-1, with TRBD1 as a weak D call on 5 bases. The sequence derives from a woman aged 55 to 70 with primary liver carcinoma and hepatitis B virus infection. Specimen: peripheral blood. The CDR3 amino acid sequence is: CASSLQPWGGEAFF. The DNA sequence is given as TGTGCCAGCAGCTTACAGCCGTGGGGGGGTGAAGCTTTCTTT.